The clone carrying this T cell receptor (beta chain) was picked up one time. The sample belongs to a study of blood T cell repertoires in COVID-19. Study summary: Samples taken during acute and convalescent COVID-19 were collected in the United States, Italy and Spain.

Unmatched junction bases numbered 13, after V lost 3 bases and J lost 4 bases. This CDR3 contains 17 residues. CDR1 and CDR2 from the germline V gene are KGHSH and LQKENI. Authors' processing steps: Quantification of nucleated cells was approximated via reference gene primer amplification. Some clones are missing from TCRdb's copy, which holds only in-frame ones; the method was immunoSEQ multiplex PCR. V and J calls and clone size are given by that table; D and trimming were obtained from the DNA. The data contain about 150,000 clones, over 80% of them singletons. Sequencing input: peripheral blood. This clonotype was sampled from a man of 80 years or more with acute or convalescent COVID-19. V usage is TRBV18 and J usage is TRBJ1-1; 8 positions agree with TRBD1. The CDR3 DNA sequence: TGTGCCAGCTCACCCAGCACGACAGGGGTGAAGGGCACTGAAGCTTTCTTT. Translating it yields CASSPSTTGVKGTEAFF.